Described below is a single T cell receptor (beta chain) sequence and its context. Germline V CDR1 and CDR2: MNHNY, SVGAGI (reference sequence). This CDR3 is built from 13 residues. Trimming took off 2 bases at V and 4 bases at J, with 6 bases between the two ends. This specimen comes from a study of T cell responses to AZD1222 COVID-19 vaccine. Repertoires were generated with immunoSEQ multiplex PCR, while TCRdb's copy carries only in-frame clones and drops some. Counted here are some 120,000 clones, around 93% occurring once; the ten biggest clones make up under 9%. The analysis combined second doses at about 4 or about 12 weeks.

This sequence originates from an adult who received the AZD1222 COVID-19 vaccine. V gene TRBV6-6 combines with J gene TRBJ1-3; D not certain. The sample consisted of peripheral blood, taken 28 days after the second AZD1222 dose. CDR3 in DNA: TGTGCCAGCAGTTACAGCTCCGGAAACACCATATATTTT. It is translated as CASSYSSGNTIYF.